A selection of T cell receptor beta chains follows, all from one sample in a study of STAT5B mutations in CD4+ large granular lymphocyte leukemia. Data came from immunoSEQ multiplex PCR; TCRdb stores just in-frame clones and leaves some out. The sample lists about 48,000 clones; under 80% were seen once. Material for sequencing was CD4+ T cells from blood buffy coats. All receptors come from a human donor in good health. CDR3s leave out the opening cysteine and the closing phenylalanine or tryptophan.

v_call: TRBV6-5
j_call: TRBJ1-1
cdr3_aa: ASSYSTQGRTEAF

v_call: TRBV28
j_call: TRBJ1-5
cdr3_aa: ASRSGGRFNQPQH

v_call: TRBV5-1
j_call: TRBJ2-3
cdr3_aa: ASTPTSGGATDTQY

v_call: TRBV21-1
j_call: TRBJ2-5
cdr3_aa: ASSKGQQVDQETQY

v_call: TRBV18
j_call: TRBJ1-2
cdr3_aa: ASSPREGYGYT

v_call: TRBV6-5
j_call: TRBJ2-1
cdr3_aa: ASSLGGTSGGEQF

v_call: TRBV15
j_call: TRBJ1-6
cdr3_aa: ATSRAGLGNSPLH

v_call: TRBV19
j_call: TRBJ1-5
cdr3_aa: ASSPVRGNQPQH

v_call: TRBV7-8
j_call: TRBJ2-1
cdr3_aa: ASSLRALAASDEQF

v_call: TRBV7-8
j_call: TRBJ2-1
cdr3_aa: ASSPTSGATSYNEQF

v_call: TRBV11-1
j_call: TRBJ1-5
cdr3_aa: ASSQGGDQPQH

v_call: TRBV7-2
j_call: TRBJ2-1
cdr3_aa: ASSLARSSEQF

v_call: TRBV9
j_call: TRBJ1-1
cdr3_aa: ASSVAPQGEAEAF

v_call: TRBV29-1
j_call: TRBJ2-2
cdr3_aa: SVGGQGAYGELF

v_call: TRBV7-9
j_call: TRBJ2-7
cdr3_aa: ASSLGLGKQY

v_call: TRBV5-6
j_call: TRBJ1-1
cdr3_aa: ASHGAPGGPSEAF

v_call: TRBV5-1
j_call: TRBJ1-3
cdr3_aa: ASRVGGNTIY

v_call: TRBV6-1
j_call: TRBJ1-3
cdr3_aa: ASGVLNTIY

v_call: TRBV7-9
j_call: TRBJ1-1
cdr3_aa: ASSLDNWDTEAF

v_call: TRBV7-2
j_call: TRBJ2-1
cdr3_aa: ASSLIGVGTGNNEQF

v_call: TRBV7-9
j_call: TRBJ1-2
cdr3_aa: ASSLENYGYT

v_call: TRBV4-1
j_call: TRBJ1-5
cdr3_aa: ASSQDSGSYNQPQH

v_call: TRBV5-1
j_call: TRBJ2-3
cdr3_aa: ASSLTGHNTDTQY

v_call: TRBV28
j_call: TRBJ1-1
cdr3_aa: ASSRALEGTEAF

v_call: TRBV5-1
j_call: TRBJ2-3
cdr3_aa: ASSPNPAGESDTQY

v_call: TRBV30
j_call: TRBJ1-1
cdr3_aa: AWTWGGQENTEAF

v_call: TRBV6-4
j_call: TRBJ1-6
cdr3_aa: ASTPERSYNSPLH

v_call: TRBV27
j_call: TRBJ1-4
cdr3_aa: ASKGHTNEKLF

v_call: TRBV29-1
j_call: TRBJ1-1
cdr3_aa: STAGEGGLNTEAF

v_call: TRBV6-6
j_call: TRBJ2-2
cdr3_aa: ASSSGGGFDTGELF

v_call: TRBV19
j_call: TRBJ2-3
cdr3_aa: ASSRGYGTDTQY

v_call: TRBV27
j_call: TRBJ1-6
cdr3_aa: ASSPGTANSPLH

v_call: TRBV5-6
j_call: TRBJ1-5
cdr3_aa: ASSSQGAAWH

v_call: TRBV5-6
j_call: TRBJ2-7
cdr3_aa: ASSWWGSQATYEQY

v_call: TRBV6-5
j_call: TRBJ1-3
cdr3_aa: ASSRTGDSGNTIY

v_call: TRBV15
j_call: TRBJ2-5
cdr3_aa: ATSEGGWQETQY

v_call: TRBV7-9
j_call: TRBJ1-1
cdr3_aa: ASSLNRGSREAF